Shown below are 22 T cell receptor beta chains from a single sample sequenced in a study of cytomegalovirus exposure and HLA in healthy donors. The PCR had 60 Vbeta and 13 Jbeta primers. Data came from immunoSEQ multiplex PCR; TCRdb stores just in-frame clones and leaves some out. The repertoire holds approximately 79,000 clones, with over 70% as singletons. Material: PBMCs. These receptors came from a man between 35 and 55 years old in good health and CMV-seronegative.

The rearrangement uses TRBV7-9 and TRBJ2-7; 8 bases line up with TRBD1. V trimming: 5 bases; J trimming: 12 bases; junction bases outside the gene matches: 15. The V gene's germline CDR1 is SEHNR and CDR2 FQNEAQ (reference sequence). This CDR3 region has 14 residues. The CDR3 spells CASSTRDRSQVLYF. CDR3 DNA sequence: TGTGCCAGCAGCACCCGGGACAGGTCGCAGGTACTGTACTTC.

The chain recombines TRBV4-1 with TRBJ2-1; D call uncertain. Germline lookup yields CDR1 MGHRA and CDR2 YSYEKL. The CDR3 spans 15 residues. V gave up 0 bases and J gave up 0 bases, with 6 bases separating them. Written as DNA, the CDR3 is TGCGCCAGCAGCCAAGATACCGGCTCCTACAATGAGCAGTTCTTC. It translates to CASSQDTGSYNEQFF.

This clone was recorded once. V gene TRBV7-9 combines with J gene TRBJ1-4, with D tentatively TRBD1 (5 bases). The CDR3 runs 17 residues. Trimming left V 1 base short and J 5 bases short, with 17 bases between. Germline CDR1 reads SEHNR; CDR2 reads FQNEAQ (reference sequence). The CDR3, as DNA: TGTGCCAGCAGCTTAGTCCCTACAGGAGCGACCAATGAAAAACTGTTTTTT. Translated, it gives CASSLVPTGATNEKLFF.

The chain couples TRBV4-2 to TRBJ2-6; D perhaps matches TRBD2 (7 bases). Per germline, CDR1 LGHNA and CDR2 YNFKEQ. V dropped 0 bases and J dropped 2 bases, with 11 bases sitting between them. This CDR3 spans 17 amino acids. The CDR3 loop reads CASSQDRGGTGANVLTF. CDR3 coding DNA: TGTGCCAGCAGCCAAGATAGGGGGGGCACTGGGGCCAACGTCCTGACTTTC.

V and J are TRBV7-9 and TRBJ2-5; D is possibly TRBD1 (5 bases). The CDR3 covers 15 residues. Per the germline V gene, CDR1 is SEHNR and CDR2 is FQNEAQ (reference sequence). The CDR3 bases are TGTGCAACCTCAAGGGGCGCCGGGTATTATGAGACCCAGTACTTC. It codes for CATSRGAGYYETQYF.

V usage is TRBV6-1 and J usage is TRBJ2-7; TRBD2 is a possible D gene (5 bases). V was clipped by 2 bases and J by 3 bases, with 8 bases between them. The germline V gene encodes CDR1 MNHNS and CDR2 SASEGT. This CDR3 has 13 residues. The CDR3 nucleotides read TGTGCCAGCAGTGAAAGGGAGTTCTACGAGCAGTACTTC. It encodes CASSEREFYEQYF.

This clone was recorded only once. The CDR3 DNA sequence: TGTGCCAGCAATCCAGGACAGGGTTACGAGCAGTACTTC. Amino acids: CASNPGQGYEQYF. The chain recombines TRBV6-1 with TRBJ2-7, with 8 positions matching TRBD1. CDR1 MNHNS and CDR2 SASEGT come from the germline V gene. The CDR3 has 13 residues. V lost 7 bases to trimming and J lost 4 bases; unmatched junction nucleotides: 6.

This sequence joins TRBV30 and TRBJ2-5; D not resolved. Germline CDR1 and CDR2: GTSNPN and SVGIG (reference sequence). V lost 4 bases and J lost 2, with 8 bases in between. The CDR3 covers 12 residues. The CDR3 loop is CAWKQDQETQYF. CDR3 bases: TGTGCCTGGAAGCAGGATCAAGAGACCCAGTACTTC.

V gene TRBV9 combines with J gene TRBJ1-1; 9 positions match TRBD1. Germline-derived CDR1 and CDR2 are SGDLS and YYNGEE. Trimming removed 5 bases from V and 7 bases from J; junction bases left unmatched: 9. The CDR3 has 14 amino acids. The CDR3 loop is CASRVGQGEGEAFF. The DNA of the CDR3 is TGTGCCAGCAGGGTGGGACAGGGAGAGGGTGAAGCTTTCTTT.

This clone was counted a few times. Compared with germline, one end of the junction differs, possibly owing to a read error. The chain combines TRBV6-5 with TRBJ2-4; TRBD2 is a possible D gene (5 bases). The CDR3 extends over 14 amino acids. The germline V gene has CDR1 MNHEY and CDR2 SVGAGI. Here the CDR3 DNA reads TGTGCCAGCAGTTCGCGGCTAGCCAAAAACAGTCAGTACTTC. Protein product: CASSSRLAKNSQYF.

Concerning this clone: At one of its ends the junction is not consistent with the germline gene, which may arise from a read error. This sample includes further DNA sequences coding for the same CDR3. The chain links TRBV11-2 to TRBJ1-2; D is undetermined. Germline CDR1 reads SGHAT; CDR2 reads FQNNGV. CDR3 length equals 13 residues. CDR3 in amino acids: CASSPDGMYGYTF. CDR3 coding DNA: TGCGCCAGCAGCCCCGACGGGATGTATGGCTACACCTTC.

The chain combines TRBV18 with TRBJ1-4; 7 bases are a match to TRBD1. Looked up from germline, CDR1 is KGHSH and CDR2 is LQKENI. V shed 4 bases and J 8 bases; nucleotides not matched to a gene: 7. This CDR3 has 14 residues. CDR3 residues: CASSRQGLKEKLFF. The DNA for the CDR3 is TGTGCCAGCTCACGACAGGGATTAAAGGAAAAACTGTTTTTT.

This clone was seen only a few times. This sequence joins TRBV4-1 and TRBJ2-2; 13 bases fit TRBD2. CDR3 size: 17 residues. CDR1 MGHRA and CDR2 YSYEKL come from the germline V gene. The V gene end was trimmed by 0 bases and the J gene end by 5 bases; junction bases not matched to a gene: 3. In DNA, the CDR3 is TGCGCCAGCAGCCAAGATGGACTAGCGGGAGTTACCGGGGAGCTGTTTTTT. This translates into CASSQDGLAGVTGELFF.

In its sample, this clone was seen a few times. The CDR3 DNA sequence: TGTGCCAGCAGCGTAGATGGTCGCGGGAGAAGGTTCAATGAGCAGTTCTTC. This sequence encodes CASSVDGRGRRFNEQFF. V and J are TRBV9 and TRBJ2-1; 7 nucleotides match TRBD2. CDR1 and CDR2 (germline): SGDLS, YYNGEE. This CDR3 has 17 residues. Trimming cost V 0 bases and J 6 bases; bases outside gene matches: 12.

With respect to this clone: The same CDR3 also results from other DNA sequences found in this sample. This sequence joins TRBV18 and TRBJ2-6; no clear D. This CDR3 comprises 14 residues. Germline assignment: CDR1 KGHSH and CDR2 LQKENI. V dropped 6 bases and J dropped 0 bases, with 6 bases sitting between them. The CDR3 DNA follows: TGTGCCAGCTCGCTTAGCTCTGGGGCCAACGTCCTGACTTTC. Its protein product is CASSLSSGANVLTF.

The count of this clone is one. This chain uses TRBV2 with TRBJ2-1; 8 positions agree with TRBD2. This CDR3 is 14 amino acids long. Germline CDR1 is SNHLY and CDR2 is FYNNEI. V gave up 8 bases and J gave up 2 bases; unmatched junction bases: 5. The CDR3 spells CASARTSPYNEQFF. The CDR3 bases are TGTGCCAGCGCCAGGACTAGCCCCTACAATGAGCAGTTCTTC.

This clone has only one observation. V gene TRBV30 combines with J gene TRBJ1-5; TRBD1 agrees at 8 bases. Losses at the gene ends were 1 base for V and 5 bases for J; bases not matched to a gene: 1. The CDR3 length is 13 residues. Germline assignment: CDR1 GTSNPN and CDR2 SVGIG (reference sequence). CDR3 bases: TGTGCCTGGAGTGCACAGGGGGATCAGCCCCAGCATTTT. It translates to CAWSAQGDQPQHF.

This clone was observed a few times. The rearrangement joins TRBV6-5 to TRBJ2-5, with unresolved D. This CDR3 contains 14 residues. V gave up 8 bases and J gave up 2 bases, with 15 bases separating them. CDR1 and CDR2 from the germline V gene are MNHEY and SVGAGI. The CDR3 DNA reads as TGTGCCAGCTGGTTGGTTACAGCACAAGAGACCCAGTACTTC. It specifies CASWLVTAQETQYF.

The V gene is TRBV12-5, the J gene TRBJ1-4; TRBD1 might be the D (5 bases). CDR1 is LGHNT, CDR2 FRNRAP, per germline. This CDR3 spans 15 amino acids. Trimming left V 6 bases short and J 7 bases short, with 18 bases between. The DNA for the CDR3 is TGTGCTAGTGGCCCGGGCTCAGGGTGGATTGAAAAACTGTTTTTT. This encodes CASGPGSGWIEKLFF.

This chain links TRBV4-2 with TRBJ2-1; D uncertain. Germline assignment: CDR1 LGHNA and CDR2 YNFKEQ. The CDR3 runs 12 residues. V dropped 5 bases and J dropped 7 bases, with 9 bases sitting between them. DNA of the CDR3: TGTGCCAGCAGCGTAATCGCGAATGAGCAGTTCTTC. This translates into CASSVIANEQFF.

This chain uses TRBV2 with TRBJ2-5; 8 bases agree with TRBD2. Germline CDR1 reads SNHLY; CDR2 reads FYNNEI. The CDR3 runs 15 residues. V gave up 2 bases and J gave up 2 bases; unmatched junction bases: 4. The CDR3: CASSESGRRQETQYF. The CDR3 DNA follows: TGTGCCAGCAGTGAAAGCGGGAGAAGGCAAGAGACCCAGTACTTC.

The rearrangement joins TRBV6-5 to TRBJ2-5; 10 bases map to TRBD1. Matching the DNA end better, TRBJ2-7 makes the J call doubtful. The CDR3 covers 16 residues. Germline lookup yields CDR1 MNHEY and CDR2 SVGAGI. The CDR3 sequence is CASSYTWDRGAYEQYF. CDR3 nucleotide sequence: TGTGCCAGCAGTTATACTTGGGACAGGGGCGCCTACGAGCAGTACTTC.